This is a list of T cell receptor beta chains from one sample in a study of blood T cell repertoires in COVID-19. Produced via immunoSEQ multiplex PCR; TCRdb's table is partial and in-frame only. There are over 300,000 clones in the sample; about 83% occur only once, and 1.6% lies in the top ten. Sequencing was performed on peripheral blood. The receptors were gathered from a woman between 45 and 60 years old with acute or convalescent COVID-19. CDR3s include the opening cysteine and the closing phenylalanine or tryptophan. A D gene is named only where the DNA matches it firmly. Some rows have no size entry. The others give once, few or many, or a class for an expanded clone.

v_call: TRBV7-2; j_call: TRBJ2-1; d_call: TRBD2; clone_size: -; cdr3_aa: CASAGGAMDEQFF; cdr3_nt: TGTGCCAGCGCGGGGGGGGCGATGGATGAGCAGTTCTTC
v_call: TRBV9; j_call: TRBJ1-5; d_call: -; clone_size: -; cdr3_aa: CASSVYSTNQPQHF; cdr3_nt: TGTGCCAGCAGCGTGTACAGTACCAATCAGCCCCAGCATTTT
v_call: TRBV7-2; j_call: TRBJ2-6; d_call: TRBD1; clone_size: -; cdr3_aa: CASSGRTGGLVSGANVLTF; cdr3_nt: TGTGCCAGCAGCGGACGGACAGGGGGCTTAGTATCCGGGGCCAACGTCCTGACTTTC
v_call: TRBV2; j_call: TRBJ2-2; d_call: TRBD2; clone_size: -; cdr3_aa: CASINRNIAGVGTGELFF; cdr3_nt: TGTGCCAGCATTAACCGTAATATAGCGGGAGTTGGCACCGGGGAGCTGTTTTTT
v_call: TRBV4-1; j_call: TRBJ1-5; d_call: TRBD1; clone_size: -; cdr3_aa: CASSQAPGQGSNQPQHF; cdr3_nt: TGCGCCAGCAGCCAAGCCCCGGGACAGGGGAGCAATCAGCCCCAGCATTTT
v_call: TRBV19; j_call: TRBJ1-4; d_call: -; clone_size: -; cdr3_aa: CASRRDFARHATNEKLFF; cdr3_nt: TGTGCCAGCCGGAGGGACTTCGCCCGACATGCAACTAATGAAAAACTGTTTTTT
v_call: TRBV7-9; j_call: TRBJ2-3; d_call: TRBD1; clone_size: -; cdr3_aa: CASSIRTGSDTQYF; cdr3_nt: TGTGCCAGCAGCATACGGACAGGGTCAGATACGCAGTATTTT
v_call: TRBV12-3/TRBV12-4; j_call: TRBJ1-2; d_call: -; clone_size: -; cdr3_aa: CASSPQTNYGYTF; cdr3_nt: TGTGCCAGCAGTCCCCAAACTAACTATGGCTACACCTTC
v_call: TRBV9; j_call: TRBJ1-4; d_call: TRBD1; clone_size: -; cdr3_aa: CASSGTGGVNEKLFF; cdr3_nt: TGTGCCAGCAGTGGTACAGGGGGCGTCAATGAAAAACTGTTTTTT
v_call: TRBV5-4; j_call: TRBJ2-1; d_call: TRBD2; clone_size: -; cdr3_aa: CASSLSSGSPNEQFF; cdr3_nt: TGTGCCAGCAGCTTGTCAAGCGGGAGTCCCAATGAGCAGTTCTTC
v_call: TRBV18; j_call: TRBJ1-2; d_call: TRBD1; clone_size: -; cdr3_aa: CASSPPGQGANYGYTF; cdr3_nt: TGTGCCAGCTCACCACCTGGACAGGGGGCGAACTATGGCTACACCTTC
v_call: TRBV3-1/TRBV3-2; j_call: TRBJ1-2; d_call: -; clone_size: -; cdr3_aa: CASSDSPLNPGHLNYGYTF; cdr3_nt: TGTGCCAGCAGCGACAGTCCACTGAATCCGGGACATCTTAACTATGGCTACACCTTC
v_call: TRBV2; j_call: TRBJ2-1; d_call: -; clone_size: -; cdr3_aa: CASGRDEQFF; cdr3_nt: TGTGCCAGCGGCCGGGATGAGCAGTTCTTC
v_call: TRBV28; j_call: TRBJ2-2; d_call: TRBD1; clone_size: few; cdr3_aa: CASSPDRGSWSTGELFF; cdr3_nt: TGTGCCAGCAGTCCCGACAGGGGTTCATGGAGCACCGGGGAGCTGTTTTTT
v_call: TRBV6-5; j_call: TRBJ1-2; d_call: -; clone_size: -; cdr3_aa: CASSYVGRRGIGYTF; cdr3_nt: TGTGCCAGCAGTTACGTGGGACGGCGCGGGATCGGCTACACCTTC
v_call: TRBV27; j_call: TRBJ2-1; d_call: -; clone_size: -; cdr3_aa: CASSYGLYNEQFF; cdr3_nt: TGTGCCAGCAGTTACGGACTTTACAATGAGCAGTTCTTC
v_call: TRBV5-4; j_call: TRBJ1-2; d_call: TRBD1; clone_size: -; cdr3_aa: CASSQPRGQFGYTF; cdr3_nt: TGTGCCAGCAGCCAACCGCGGGGACAGTTTGGCTACACCTTC
v_call: TRBV7-2; j_call: TRBJ2-7; d_call: TRBD2; clone_size: -; cdr3_aa: CASSLLAALSSYEQYF; cdr3_nt: TGTGCCAGCAGCTTGCTAGCGGCACTGAGCTCCTACGAGCAGTACTTC
v_call: TRBV5-1; j_call: TRBJ1-6; d_call: TRBD1; clone_size: -; cdr3_aa: CASSPPGGNSPLHF; cdr3_nt: TGCGCCAGCAGCCCCCCAGGGGGTAATTCACCCCTCCACTTT
v_call: TRBV29-1; j_call: TRBJ1-2; d_call: -; clone_size: -; cdr3_aa: CSVEGSGVPDYGYTF; cdr3_nt: TGCAGCGTTGAAGGTTCAGGGGTTCCGGACTATGGCTACACCTTC
v_call: TRBV28; j_call: TRBJ1-1; d_call: -; clone_size: -; cdr3_aa: CASSTGGRLNTEAFF; cdr3_nt: TGTGCCAGCAGTACCGGGGGGCGACTCAACACTGAAGCTTTCTTT
v_call: TRBV28; j_call: TRBJ1-2; d_call: TRBD1; clone_size: -; cdr3_aa: CASSGQGQGYTF; cdr3_nt: TGTGCCAGCAGTGGACAGGGGCAGGGCTACACCTTC
v_call: TRBV12-3/TRBV12-4; j_call: TRBJ2-1; d_call: -; clone_size: -; cdr3_aa: CASSLSQGNEQFF; cdr3_nt: TGTGCCAGCAGTTTAAGTCAGGGTAATGAGCAGTTCTTC
v_call: TRBV4-3; j_call: TRBJ1-1; d_call: -; clone_size: -; cdr3_aa: CASSQDIFGAEAFF; cdr3_nt: TGCGCCAGCAGCCAAGATATCTTCGGGGCTGAAGCTTTCTTT
v_call: TRBV18; j_call: TRBJ1-3; d_call: -; clone_size: -; cdr3_aa: CASSPNPGTGDSGNTIYF; cdr3_nt: TGTGCCAGCTCACCAAACCCCGGGACTGGTGACTCTGGAAACACCATATATTTT
v_call: TRBV7-9; j_call: TRBJ1-6; d_call: -; clone_size: -; cdr3_aa: CASSLGANSPLHF; cdr3_nt: TGTGCCAGCAGCTTAGGAGCTAATTCACCCCTCCACTTT
v_call: TRBV27; j_call: TRBJ2-1; d_call: TRBD2; clone_size: -; cdr3_aa: CASKGRGYNEQFF; cdr3_nt: TGTGCCAGCAAGGGGAGGGGTTACAATGAGCAGTTCTTC
v_call: TRBV7-2; j_call: TRBJ1-4; d_call: TRBD1; clone_size: -; cdr3_aa: CASSLGTGANEKLFF; cdr3_nt: TGTGCCAGCAGCTTAGGGACAGGGGCTAATGAAAAACTGTTTTTT
v_call: TRBV6-5; j_call: TRBJ2-5; d_call: TRBD1; clone_size: -; cdr3_aa: CASTPGDSSPGTQYF; cdr3_nt: TGTGCCAGCACCCCCGGGGACAGCTCTCCGGGGACCCAGTACTTC
v_call: TRBV7-9; j_call: TRBJ2-7; d_call: TRBD1; clone_size: -; cdr3_aa: CASSLTGAHEQYF; cdr3_nt: TGTGCCAGCAGCCTGACAGGGGCCCACGAGCAGTACTTC
v_call: TRBV2; j_call: TRBJ1-5; d_call: TRBD1; clone_size: once; cdr3_aa: CASSEKEAGGDQPQHF; cdr3_nt: TGTGCCAGCAGTGAAAAGGAGGCAGGGGGAGATCAGCCCCAGCATTTT
v_call: TRBV5-1; j_call: TRBJ2-2; d_call: -; clone_size: once; cdr3_aa: CASSFMGGSGELFF; cdr3_nt: TGCGCCAGCAGCTTCATGGGGGGATCCGGGGAGCTGTTTTTT
v_call: TRBV7-3; j_call: TRBJ2-1; d_call: TRBD2; clone_size: -; cdr3_aa: CASSSGLALYNEQFF; cdr3_nt: TGTGCCAGCAGCTCGGGACTAGCTCTCTACAATGAGCAGTTCTTC
v_call: TRBV6-5; j_call: TRBJ2-7; d_call: TRBD1; clone_size: once; cdr3_aa: CASRIEQGYYEQYF; cdr3_nt: TGTGCCAGCAGGATAGAACAGGGGTATTACGAGCAGTACTTC
v_call: TRBV5-1; j_call: TRBJ1-2; d_call: TRBD1; clone_size: -; cdr3_aa: CASNPGQGNYGYTF; cdr3_nt: TGCGCCAGCAACCCGGGACAGGGTAACTATGGCTACACCTTC
v_call: TRBV11-2; j_call: TRBJ1-1; d_call: -; clone_size: -; cdr3_aa: CASSPFRGGTEAFF; cdr3_nt: TGTGCCAGCAGCCCCTTTCGGGGTGGGACTGAAGCTTTCTTT
v_call: TRBV20-1; j_call: TRBJ1-2; d_call: -; clone_size: -; cdr3_aa: CSASAGVGGYTF; cdr3_nt: TGCAGTGCTAGTGCAGGGGTCGGTGGCTACACCTTC
v_call: TRBV9; j_call: TRBJ2-7; d_call: -; clone_size: -; cdr3_aa: CASSVASASSYEQYF; cdr3_nt: TGTGCCAGCAGCGTAGCTAGCGCCAGCTCCTACGAGCAGTACTTC
v_call: TRBV7-9; j_call: TRBJ2-7; d_call: -; clone_size: -; cdr3_aa: CASSLARLPQNEQYF; cdr3_nt: TGTGCCAGCAGCTTAGCGCGACTACCTCAGAACGAGCAGTACTTC
v_call: TRBV10-3; j_call: TRBJ1-6; d_call: TRBD1; clone_size: -; cdr3_aa: CAISYEGAQNSPLHF; cdr3_nt: TGTGCCATCAGTTATGAGGGGGCGCAAAATTCACCCCTCCACTTT
v_call: TRBV10-3; j_call: TRBJ2-7; d_call: TRBD2; clone_size: -; cdr3_aa: CAIRYGTSGVSYEQYF; cdr3_nt: TGTGCCATCAGATACGGGACTAGCGGGGTCTCCTACGAGCAGTACTTC
v_call: TRBV7-9; j_call: TRBJ2-1; d_call: -; clone_size: -; cdr3_aa: CASSRRVADLYNEQFF; cdr3_nt: TGTGCCAGCAGCCGACGGGTAGCGGACCTCTACAATGAGCAGTTCTTC
v_call: TRBV23-1; j_call: TRBJ1-4; d_call: TRBD1; clone_size: -; cdr3_aa: CASSQIPNLRTGNLNEKLFF; cdr3_nt: TGCGCCAGCAGTCAAATCCCAAATTTAAGGACAGGGAATCTTAATGAAAAACTGTTTTTT
v_call: TRBV9; j_call: TRBJ2-2; d_call: -; clone_size: -; cdr3_aa: CASSVGSQPKLYNTGELFF; cdr3_nt: TGTGCCAGCAGCGTAGGGTCTCAACCCAAACTTTACAACACCGGGGAGCTGTTTTTT
v_call: TRBV28; j_call: TRBJ2-5; d_call: -; clone_size: once; cdr3_aa: CASSPPYGRAGQETQYF; cdr3_nt: TGTGCCAGCAGCCCACCCTATGGAAGGGCAGGGCAAGAGACCCAGTACTTC